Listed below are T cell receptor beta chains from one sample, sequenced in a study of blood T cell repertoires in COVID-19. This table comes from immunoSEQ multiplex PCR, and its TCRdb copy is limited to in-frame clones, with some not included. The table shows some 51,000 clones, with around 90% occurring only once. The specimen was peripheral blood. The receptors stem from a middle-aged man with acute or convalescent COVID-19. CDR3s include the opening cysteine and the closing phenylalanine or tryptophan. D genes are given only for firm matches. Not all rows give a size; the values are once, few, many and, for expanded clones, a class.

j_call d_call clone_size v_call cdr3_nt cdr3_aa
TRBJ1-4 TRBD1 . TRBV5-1 TGCGCCAGCAGCTACGACAGGGAGAAGGAAAAACTGTTTTTT CASSYDREKEKLFF
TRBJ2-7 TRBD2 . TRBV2 TGTGCCAGCAGTCCGAGGTACACTAGCGGGAGTCGTAGCTCCTACGAGCAGTACTTC CASSPRYTSGSRSSYEQYF
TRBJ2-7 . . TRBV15 TGTGCCACCAGCAGAGCAGGGCGGTCCTACGAGCAGTACTTC CATSRAGRSYEQYF
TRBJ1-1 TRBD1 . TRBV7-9 TGTGCCAGCAGCCAAAACGACAGGGGGAACACTGAAGCTTTCTTT CASSQNDRGNTEAFF
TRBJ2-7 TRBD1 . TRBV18 TGTGCCAGCTCAGCTAACAGGGGGAATCTCTACGAGCAGTACTTC CASSANRGNLYEQYF
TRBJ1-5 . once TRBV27 TGTGCCAGCAGTCCGAAGAAGACAGATAGCAATCAGCCCCAGCATTTT CASSPKKTDSNQPQHF
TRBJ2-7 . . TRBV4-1 TGCGCCAGCAGCCAAGTCGCGACTTCAACCTACGAGCAGTACTTC CASSQVATSTYEQYF
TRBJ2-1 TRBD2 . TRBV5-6 TGTGCCAGCAGCCGCGGACTAGCGGGGAACTATGAGCAGTTCTTC CASSRGLAGNYEQFF
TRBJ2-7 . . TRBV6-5 TGTGCCAGCAGTTACTCGAGGGAGCCAACGGGCGAGCAGTACTTC CASSYSREPTGEQYF
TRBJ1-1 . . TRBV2 TGTGCCAGCAGCGATGCGTGGGGCCGGCGCAATGAAGCTTTCTTT CASSDAWGRRNEAFF
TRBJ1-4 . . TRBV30 TGTGCCTGGAAATCCGGACAGCCGCTCAGAGATGAAAAACTGTTTTTT CAWKSGQPLRDEKLFF
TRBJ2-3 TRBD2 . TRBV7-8 TGTGCCAGCAGCCTAGCGTCAGCGGGGGGGCCTGACACAGATACGCAGTATTTT CASSLASAGGPDTDTQYF
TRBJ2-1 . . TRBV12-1 TGTGCCAGCACCCCTCCTCTCTGGGACTCCGCCCCCAATGAGCAGTTCTTC CASTPPLWDSAPNEQFF
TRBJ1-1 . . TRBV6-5 TGTGCCAGCAGCTGGTACGGCACTGAAGCTTTCTTT CASSWYGTEAFF
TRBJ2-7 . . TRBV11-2 TGTGCCAGCAGCTTCTTCTCCGGGACTGACTACGAGCAGTACTTC CASSFFSGTDYEQYF
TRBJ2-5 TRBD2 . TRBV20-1 TGCAGTGCTAGTAACCCCCTTGATGTGGCGGGGGGGCCAGAGACCCAGTACTTC CSASNPLDVAGGPETQYF
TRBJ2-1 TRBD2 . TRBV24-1 TGTGCCACCAGTGACCTCGGACTAGTCAACGCCGAGCAGTTCTTC CATSDLGLVNAEQFF
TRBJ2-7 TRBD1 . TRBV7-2 TGTGCCAGCAGCTTAGGAGGGACAGGGGTCTACGAGCAGTACTTC CASSLGGTGVYEQYF
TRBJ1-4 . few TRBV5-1 TGCGCCAGCAGCCCCGCGGTCCCTAGGCAGGGGAATGAAAAACTGTTTTTT CASSPAVPRQGNEKLFF
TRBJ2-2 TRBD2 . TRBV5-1 TGCGCCAGCAGCTATTCCGGGACTAGCGGGGGCGGTACCGGGGAGCTGTTTTTT CASSYSGTSGGGTGELFF
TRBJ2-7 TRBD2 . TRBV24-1 TGTGCCACCAGTGATCCCACTAGCGGGGTGTACGAGCAGTACTTC CATSDPTSGVYEQYF